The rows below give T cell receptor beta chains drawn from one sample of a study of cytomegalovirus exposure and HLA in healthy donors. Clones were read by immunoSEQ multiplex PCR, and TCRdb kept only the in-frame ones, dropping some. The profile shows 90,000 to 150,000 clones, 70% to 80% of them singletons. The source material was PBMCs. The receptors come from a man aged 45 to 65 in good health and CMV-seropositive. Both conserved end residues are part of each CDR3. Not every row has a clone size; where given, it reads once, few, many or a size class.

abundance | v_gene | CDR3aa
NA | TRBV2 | CASSPQGNTEAFF
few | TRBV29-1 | CSVAPGTGTHEQYF
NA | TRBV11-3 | CASSPRTGGIDTQYF
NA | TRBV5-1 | CASSKGQGYMNTEAFF
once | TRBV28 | CASNGDFNWAFF
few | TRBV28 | CASSRTDLTDTQYF
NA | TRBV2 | CASKGLPQETQYF
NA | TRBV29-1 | CSVKTDYLVYNEQFF
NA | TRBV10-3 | CAISDPSLAGNYGYTF
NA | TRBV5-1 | CASRPGLQSDEQFF
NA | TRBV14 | CASSPFAGGTEAFF
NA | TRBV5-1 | CASSPQGNEAFF
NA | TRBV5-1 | CASSSEGGNTIYF
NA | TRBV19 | CASSATGTGAYGYTF
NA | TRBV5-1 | CASSLTSGSNTGELFF
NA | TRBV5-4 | CASSLEEGGRTEAFF
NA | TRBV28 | CASSLPGQRAAFF
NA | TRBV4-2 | CASSHQGVPSGGVSTPDTQYF
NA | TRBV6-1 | CASRNRGPEDTEAFF
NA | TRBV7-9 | CACGGLEAFF
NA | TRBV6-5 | CASSALGGNEKLFF
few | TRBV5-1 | CASSYYSGTRPYEQYF
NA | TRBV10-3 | CAISVDGQGASPLHF
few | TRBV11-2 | CASSLVTPPPPDTQYF
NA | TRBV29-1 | CSVEGRVNTEAFF
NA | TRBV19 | CASRISPGSHQPQHF
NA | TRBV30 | CAWSHPGSGASYEQYF
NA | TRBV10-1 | CASSDPTSGRAPDTQYF
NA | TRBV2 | CASSGDRGSMYTQYF
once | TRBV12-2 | CASLDTGPPNTEAFF
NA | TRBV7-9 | CASSSWTLQETQYF
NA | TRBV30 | CAWSQGVRNQPQHF
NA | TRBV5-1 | CASSLGAGKETQYF
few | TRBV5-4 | CASKDVNRDGVGYTF
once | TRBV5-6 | CASSLSAGEKLFF